The 13 T cell receptor beta chains below all came from one sample that was sequenced in a study of PD-L1 blockade in urothelial cancer. Method: immunoSEQ multiplex PCR; TCRdb's copy keeps in-frame clones and lacks some. The sample lists 29,000 or so clones, roughly 86% seen once, with roughly 3% in the top ten. Sample: PBMCs, taken around atezolizumab (anti-PD-L1) treatment. These receptors all come from a man between 45 and 60 years old with urothelial cancer.

This rearrangement joins TRBV6-5 to TRBJ1-4; D not resolved. The CDR3 has 14 residues. The V end lost 5 bases, the J end lost 0 bases, and 7 bases lay between the germline ends. Germline V gives CDR1 MNHEY, CDR2 SVGAGI. The DNA of the CDR3 is TGTGCCAGCAGTGCTACAGCAACTAATGAAAAACTGTTTTTT. Translated, it gives CASSATATNEKLFF.

The chain uses TRBV4-2 and TRBJ2-2; 10 bases map to TRBD2. Per germline, CDR1 LGHNA and CDR2 YNFKEQ. The CDR3 totals 15 residues. The J segment lost 4 bases and the V segment lost 2 bases, leaving 1 base of the junction unmatched. The CDR3 nucleotides read TGTGCCAGCAGCCAAAGCGGGGGGGCCACCGGGGAGCTGTTTTTT. It yields the protein CASSQSGGATGELFF.

This clone was counted once. The chain links TRBV19 to TRBJ2-2, with 12 bases aligning to TRBD1. The germline V gene has CDR1 LNHDA and CDR2 SQIVND (reference sequence). V shed 10 bases, J shed 4 bases, and the junction held 19 bases outside the gene matches. CDR3 length: 19 residues. CDR3 nucleotide sequence: TGTGCCACCACTAATCCCCGGGACAGGGGGCGACCGAGCACCGGGGAGCTGTTTTTT. The encoded protein is CATTNPRDRGRPSTGELFF.

The genes are TRBV12-5 and TRBJ1-1; D may be TRBD1 (5 bases). V lost 7 bases and J lost 1, with 10 bases in between. Germline V gene sequence: CDR1 LGHNT, CDR2 FRNRAP. CDR3 size: 13 residues. The CDR3: CASVERGNTEAFF. In nucleotides, the CDR3 is TGTGCTAGTGTCGAAAGGGGGAACACTGAAGCTTTCTTT.

The rearrangement uses TRBV10-3 and TRBJ1-1, with no clear D. Trimming removed 6 bases at V and 0 bases at J, with 8 bases between. The CDR3 spans 13 residues. CDR1 and CDR2 (germline): ENHRY, SYGVKD. CDR3 coding DNA: TGTGCCATCAGCCCCGTAATGAACACTGAAGCTTTCTTT. Protein product: CAISPVMNTEAFF.

This clone was found a few times. CDR3 in amino acids: CAWSSLGQATSLGAFF. For the CDR3, the DNA is TGTGCCTGGAGCTCGTTAGGACAGGCTACGAGTCTAGGAGCTTTCTTT. V usage is TRBV30 and J usage is TRBJ1-1; 7 nucleotides match TRBD1. The CDR3 runs 16 residues. Per the germline V gene, CDR1 is GTSNPN and CDR2 is SVGIG (reference sequence). V shed 3 bases and J 10 bases; nucleotides not matched to a gene: 20.

The genes are TRBV27 and TRBJ2-1; 8 nucleotides line up with TRBD1. Germline values: CDR1 MNHEY, CDR2 SMNVEV (reference sequence). The CDR3 has 16 residues. V dropped 7 bases and J dropped 1; count of bases not matched to a gene: 9. For the CDR3, the DNA is TGTGCCAGCACCTCTAGCCGGGACAGGTCCTACAATGAGCAGTTCTTC. This gives the protein CASTSSRDRSYNEQFF.

The chain has TRBV18 and TRBJ1-3; 7 bases are shared with TRBD1. Losses at the gene ends were 5 bases for V and 0 bases for J; bases not matched to a gene: 13. The CDR3 sequence is 18 residues long. CDR1 is KGHSH, CDR2 LQKENI, per germline. The CDR3 DNA reads as TGTGCCAGCTCAGCTTATCAGTCACAGGGGAGCTCTGGAAACACCATATATTTT. Amino acids: CASSAYQSQGSSGNTIYF.

This clone was counted a few times. CDR3 in DNA: TGTGCCCTCGGACAGCAAATCAATCAGCCCCAGCATTTT. This gives the protein CALGQQINQPQHF. The genes are TRBV30 and TRBJ1-5; D possibly corresponds to TRBD1 (6 bases). CDR3 length: 13 residues. Germline-derived CDR1 and CDR2 are GTSNPN and SVGIG (reference sequence). V was pared by 8 bases and J by 3 bases, with 14 bases between.

The rearrangement uses TRBV6-1 and TRBJ1-1; 7 positions agree with TRBD1. V shed 7 bases, J shed 8 bases, and the junction held 7 bases outside the gene matches. Germline-derived CDR1 and CDR2 are MNHNS and SASEGT. This CDR3 spans 12 amino acids. The CDR3 sequence is CASTLDRPEAFF. CDR3 coding DNA: TGTGCCAGCACCTTGGACAGGCCGGAAGCTTTCTTT.

V usage is TRBV18 and J usage is TRBJ2-5; the D is unclear. Germline V lookup: CDR1 KGHSH, CDR2 LQKENI. CDR3 length: 12 residues. V was shortened by 2 bases and J by 2 bases, with 3 bases between the two germline ends. CDR3 residues: CASSPTQETQYF. CDR3 bases: TGTGCCAGCTCACCAACTCAAGAGACCCAGTACTTC.

The gene calls are TRBV14 and TRBJ2-3, with unresolved D. Germline-derived CDR1 and CDR2 are SGHDN and FVKESK. V lost 4 bases and J lost 2, with 7 bases in between. The CDR3 is made up of 13 amino acids. The CDR3 nucleotides are TGTGCCAGCAGCCCAGTCCACACAGATACGCAGTATTTT. Translating it yields CASSPVHTDTQYF. Together with reference TRBV14 and TRBJ2-3, the CDR3 gives the full variable domain: EAGVTQFPSHSVIEKGQTVTLRCDPISGHDNLYWYRRVMGKEIKFLLHFVKESKQDESGMPNNRFLAERTGGTYSTLKVQPAELEDSGVYFCASSPVHTDTQYFGPGTRLTVL.

This chain links TRBV25-1 with TRBJ2-7, with a tentative D call TRBD1 (7 bases). The germline V gene encodes CDR1 MGHDK and CDR2 SYGVNS. CDR3 length equals 11 residues. The V end was cut by 7 bases, the J end by 6 bases, with 10 bases between. This CDR3 reads CASTQGGEQYF. The CDR3 nucleotides are TGTGCCAGCACTCAGGGGGGCGAGCAGTACTTC.